This T cell receptor (beta chain) was found in a study of blood T cells in healthy people across ages. For this clonotype: The antigen remains undetermined.

Through a sample-barcoded 5' primer and a J-beta primer mix, a second PCR was run for roughly 6 to 12 cycles. Each CDR3 protein is one row after TCRdb ran MiXCR on the 5' RACE reads. The sample records about 1 million distinct CDR3 sequences, 45% being singletons. Investigators took 9.5 to 10 milliliters of peripheral blood from every donor. Whenever a sample was processed, at least 6 million PBMCs were isolated. There were at least 6 micrograms of total RNA extracted from every sample. The germline V gene encodes CDR1 MNHEY and CDR2 SMNVEV (reference sequence). Trimming pared 5 bases from V and 11 bases from J, leaving 21 bases between. The CDR3 consists of 14 residues. Study observations and caveats: When set beside aged donors, long-lived donors presented more naive CD4+ cells and higher diversity.

The chain recombines TRBV27 with TRBJ2-5; TRBD2 is a possible D gene (6 bases). This clonotype was obtained from a woman aged 55-70 years in good health. Sequences were obtained from blood. The CDR3 region has the DNA TGTGCCAGCAGTAACCGGGACGGGAGTCGGGAGCAGTACTTC. Translation: CASSNRDGSREQYF.